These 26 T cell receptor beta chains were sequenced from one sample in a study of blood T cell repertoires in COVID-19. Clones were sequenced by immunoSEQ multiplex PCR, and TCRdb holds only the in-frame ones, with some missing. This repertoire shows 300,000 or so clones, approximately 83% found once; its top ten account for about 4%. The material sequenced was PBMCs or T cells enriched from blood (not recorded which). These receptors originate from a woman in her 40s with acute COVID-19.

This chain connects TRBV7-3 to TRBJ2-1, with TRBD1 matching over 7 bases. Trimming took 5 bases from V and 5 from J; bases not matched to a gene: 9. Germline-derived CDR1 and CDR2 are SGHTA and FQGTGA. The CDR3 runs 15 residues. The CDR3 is CASSAHGTENNEQFF. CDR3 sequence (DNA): TGTGCCAGCAGCGCCCACGGGACAGAGAACAATGAGCAGTTCTTC.

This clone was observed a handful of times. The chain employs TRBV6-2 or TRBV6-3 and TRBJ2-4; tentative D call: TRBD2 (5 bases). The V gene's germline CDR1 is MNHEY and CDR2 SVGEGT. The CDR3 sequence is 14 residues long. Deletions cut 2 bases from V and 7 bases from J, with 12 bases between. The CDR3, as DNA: TGTGCCAGCAGTTACCGACGTGGGAGCAACATTCAGTACTTC. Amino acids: CASSYRRGSNIQYF.

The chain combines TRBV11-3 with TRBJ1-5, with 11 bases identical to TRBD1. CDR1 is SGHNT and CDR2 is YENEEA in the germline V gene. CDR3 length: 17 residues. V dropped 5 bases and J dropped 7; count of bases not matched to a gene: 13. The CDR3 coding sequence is TGTGCCAGCAGCCCCCAGGGGGGACAGGGGGTCCGGCAGCCCCAGCATTTT. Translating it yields CASSPQGGQGVRQPQHF.

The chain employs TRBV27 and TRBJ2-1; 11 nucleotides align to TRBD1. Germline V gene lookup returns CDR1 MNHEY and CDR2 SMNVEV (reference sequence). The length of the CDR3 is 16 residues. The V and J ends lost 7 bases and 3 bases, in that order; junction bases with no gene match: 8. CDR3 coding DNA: TGTGCCAGCATCGGTCTCGGGACAGGGGGCTACAATGAGCAGTTCTTC. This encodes CASIGLGTGGYNEQFF.

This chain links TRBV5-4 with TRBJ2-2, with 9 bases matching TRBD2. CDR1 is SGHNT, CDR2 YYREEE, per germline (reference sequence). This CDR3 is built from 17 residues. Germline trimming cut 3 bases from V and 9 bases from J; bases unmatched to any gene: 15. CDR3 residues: CASSSDSGRTRSRELFF. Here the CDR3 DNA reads TGTGCCAGCAGCTCGGATAGCGGGAGAACCCGAAGTAGGGAGCTGTTTTTT.

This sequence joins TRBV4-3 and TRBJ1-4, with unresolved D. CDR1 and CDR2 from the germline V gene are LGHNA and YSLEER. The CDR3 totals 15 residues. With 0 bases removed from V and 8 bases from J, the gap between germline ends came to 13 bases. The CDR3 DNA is TGCGCCAGCAGCCAAGATGCGCGGGGTTCGGAAAAACTGTTTTTT. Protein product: CASSQDARGSEKLFF.

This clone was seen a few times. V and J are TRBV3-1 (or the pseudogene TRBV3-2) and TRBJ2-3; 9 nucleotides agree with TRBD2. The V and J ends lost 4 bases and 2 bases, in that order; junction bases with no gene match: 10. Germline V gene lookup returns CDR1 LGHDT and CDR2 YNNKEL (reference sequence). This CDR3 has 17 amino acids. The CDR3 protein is CASSPRGSGGFTDTQYF. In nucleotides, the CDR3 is TGTGCCAGCAGCCCGCGGGGTAGCGGGGGCTTCACAGATACGCAGTATTTT.

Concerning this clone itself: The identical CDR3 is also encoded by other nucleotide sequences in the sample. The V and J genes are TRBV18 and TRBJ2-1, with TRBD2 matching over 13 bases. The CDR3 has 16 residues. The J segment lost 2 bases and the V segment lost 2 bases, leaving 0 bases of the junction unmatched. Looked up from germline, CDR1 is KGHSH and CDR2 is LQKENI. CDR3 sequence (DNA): TGTGCCAGCTCACCAGGGACTAGCGGGACCTACAATGAGCAGTTCTTC. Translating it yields CASSPGTSGTYNEQFF.

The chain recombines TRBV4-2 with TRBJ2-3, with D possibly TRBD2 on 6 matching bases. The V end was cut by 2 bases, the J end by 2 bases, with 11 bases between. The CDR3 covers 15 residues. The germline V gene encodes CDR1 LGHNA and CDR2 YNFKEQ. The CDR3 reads CASSQSGGFTDTQYF. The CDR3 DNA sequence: TGTGCCAGCAGCCAATCCGGGGGTTTCACAGATACGCAGTATTTT.

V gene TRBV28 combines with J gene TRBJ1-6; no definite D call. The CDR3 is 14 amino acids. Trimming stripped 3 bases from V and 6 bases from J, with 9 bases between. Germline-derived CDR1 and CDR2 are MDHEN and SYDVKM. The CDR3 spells CASSFVQPNSPLHF. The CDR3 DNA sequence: TGTGCCAGCAGTTTTGTACAACCTAATTCACCCCTCCACTTT.

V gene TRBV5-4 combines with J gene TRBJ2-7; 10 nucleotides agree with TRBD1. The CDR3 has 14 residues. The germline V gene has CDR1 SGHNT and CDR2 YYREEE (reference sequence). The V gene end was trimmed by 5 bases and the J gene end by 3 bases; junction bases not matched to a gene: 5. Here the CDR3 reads CASRKDRGLYEQYF. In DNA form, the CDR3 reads TGTGCCAGCAGAAAAGACAGGGGGCTCTACGAGCAGTACTTC.

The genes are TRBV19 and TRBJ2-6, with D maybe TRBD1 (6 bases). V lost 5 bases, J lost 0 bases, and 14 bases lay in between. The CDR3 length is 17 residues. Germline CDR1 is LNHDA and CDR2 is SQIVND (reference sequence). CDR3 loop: CASSEQGLFSGANVLTF. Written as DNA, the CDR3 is TGTGCCAGTAGTGAACAGGGTCTTTTCTCTGGGGCCAACGTCCTGACTTTC.

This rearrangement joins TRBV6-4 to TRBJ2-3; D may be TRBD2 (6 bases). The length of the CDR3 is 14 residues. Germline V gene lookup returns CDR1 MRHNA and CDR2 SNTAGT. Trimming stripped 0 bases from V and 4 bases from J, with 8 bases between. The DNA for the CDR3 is TGTGCCAGCAGTGACTCTTGGAGGGCAGATACGCAGTATTTT. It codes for CASSDSWRADTQYF.

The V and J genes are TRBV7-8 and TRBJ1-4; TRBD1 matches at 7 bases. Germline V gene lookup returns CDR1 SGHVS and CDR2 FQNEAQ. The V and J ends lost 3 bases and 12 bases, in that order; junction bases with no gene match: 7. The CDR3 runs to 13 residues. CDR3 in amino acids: CASSFGTVNELFF. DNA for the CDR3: TGTGCCAGCAGCTTTGGGACAGTTAATGAACTGTTTTTT.

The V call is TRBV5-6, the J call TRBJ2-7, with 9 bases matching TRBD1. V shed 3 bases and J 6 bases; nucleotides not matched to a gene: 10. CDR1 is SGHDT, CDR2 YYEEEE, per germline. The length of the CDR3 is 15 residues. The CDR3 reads CASSSLGTGPAEQYF. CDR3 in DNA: TGTGCCAGCAGCTCACTAGGGACAGGGCCGGCCGAGCAGTACTTC.

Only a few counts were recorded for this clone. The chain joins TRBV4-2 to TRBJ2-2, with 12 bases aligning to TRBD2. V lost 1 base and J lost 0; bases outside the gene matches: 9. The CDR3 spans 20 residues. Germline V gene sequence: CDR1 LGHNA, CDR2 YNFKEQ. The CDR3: CASSQGGTSGPPANTGELFF. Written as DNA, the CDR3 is TGTGCCAGCAGCCAAGGGGGGACTAGCGGGCCCCCAGCGAACACCGGGGAGCTGTTTTTT.

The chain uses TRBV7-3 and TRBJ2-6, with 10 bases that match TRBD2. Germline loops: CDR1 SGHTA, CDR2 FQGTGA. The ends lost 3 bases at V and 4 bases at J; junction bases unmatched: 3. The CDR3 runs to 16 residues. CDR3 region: CASSLTSGSGANVLTF. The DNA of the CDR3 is TGTGCCAGCAGCTTGACTAGCGGGTCCGGGGCCAACGTCCTGACTTTC. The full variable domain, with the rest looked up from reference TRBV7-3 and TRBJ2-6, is GAGVSQTPSNKVTEKGKYVELRCDPISGHTALYWYRQSLGQGPEFLIYFQGTGAADDSGLPNDRFFAVRPEGSVSTLKIQRTERGDSAVYLCASSLTSGSGANVLTFGAGSRLTVL.

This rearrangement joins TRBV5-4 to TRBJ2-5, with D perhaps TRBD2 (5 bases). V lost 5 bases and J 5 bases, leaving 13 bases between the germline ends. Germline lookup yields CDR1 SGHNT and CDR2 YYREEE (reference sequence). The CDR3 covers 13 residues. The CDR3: CASSRTPLETQYF. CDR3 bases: TGTGCCAGCAGTCGGACTCCTTTGGAGACCCAGTACTTC.

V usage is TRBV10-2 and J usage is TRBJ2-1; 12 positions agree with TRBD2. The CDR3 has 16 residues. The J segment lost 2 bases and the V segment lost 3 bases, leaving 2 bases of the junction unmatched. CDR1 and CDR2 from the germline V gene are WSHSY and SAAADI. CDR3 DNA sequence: TGCGCCAGCAGTGACCTAGCGGGGGGGCCCTACAATGAGCAGTTCTTC. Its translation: CASSDLAGGPYNEQFF.

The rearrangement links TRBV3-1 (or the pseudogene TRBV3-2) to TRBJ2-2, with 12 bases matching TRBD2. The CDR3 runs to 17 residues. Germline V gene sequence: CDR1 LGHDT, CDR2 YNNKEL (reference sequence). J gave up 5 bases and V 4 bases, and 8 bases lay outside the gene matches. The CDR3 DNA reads TGTGCCAGCAGCCGGACTAGCGGGGCCACGGGGACCGGGGAGCTGTTTTTT. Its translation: CASSRTSGATGTGELFF.

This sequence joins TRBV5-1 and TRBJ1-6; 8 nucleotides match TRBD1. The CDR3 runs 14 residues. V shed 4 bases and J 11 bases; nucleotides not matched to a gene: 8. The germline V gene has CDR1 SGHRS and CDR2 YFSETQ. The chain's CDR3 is CASSPLDRVAPLHF. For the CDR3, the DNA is TGCGCCAGCAGCCCTTTGGACAGGGTGGCACCCCTCCACTTT. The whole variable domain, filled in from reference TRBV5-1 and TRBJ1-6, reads KAGVTQTPRYLIKTRGQQVTLSCSPISGHRSVSWYQQTPGQGLQFLFEYFSETQRNKGNFPGRFSGRQFSNSRSEMNVSTLELGDSALYLCASSPLDRVAPLHFGNGTRLTVT.

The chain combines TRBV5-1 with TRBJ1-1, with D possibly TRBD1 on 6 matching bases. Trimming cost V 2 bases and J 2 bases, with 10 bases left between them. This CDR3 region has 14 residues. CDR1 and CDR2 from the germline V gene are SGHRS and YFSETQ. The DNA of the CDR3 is TGCGCCAGCAGCTTTAGGACAGTAAACACTGAAGCTTTCTTT. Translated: CASSFRTVNTEAFF. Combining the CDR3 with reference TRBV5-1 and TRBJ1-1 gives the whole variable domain KAGVTQTPRYLIKTRGQQVTLSCSPISGHRSVSWYQQTPGQGLQFLFEYFSETQRNKGNFPGRFSGRQFSNSRSEMNVSTLELGDSALYLCASSFRTVNTEAFFGQGTRLTVV.

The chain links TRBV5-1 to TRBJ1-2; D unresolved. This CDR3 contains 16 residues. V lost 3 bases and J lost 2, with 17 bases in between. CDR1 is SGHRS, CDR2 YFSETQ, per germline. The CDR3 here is CASSYFTGSDNYGYTF. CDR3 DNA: TGCGCCAGCAGCTATTTCACGGGTAGTGACAACTATGGCTACACCTTC.

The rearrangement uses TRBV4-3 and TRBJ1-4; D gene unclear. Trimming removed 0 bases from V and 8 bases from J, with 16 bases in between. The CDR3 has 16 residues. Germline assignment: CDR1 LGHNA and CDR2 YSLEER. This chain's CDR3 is CASSQDRTVVREKLFF. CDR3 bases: TGCGCCAGCAGCCAAGATAGAACAGTAGTACGGGAAAAACTGTTTTTT.

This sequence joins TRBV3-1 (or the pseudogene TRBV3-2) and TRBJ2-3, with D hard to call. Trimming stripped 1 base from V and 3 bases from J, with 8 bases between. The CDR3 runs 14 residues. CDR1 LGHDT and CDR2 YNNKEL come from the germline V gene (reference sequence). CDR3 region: CASSQALGTDTQYF. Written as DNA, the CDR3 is TGTGCCAGCAGCCAAGCTCTAGGTACAGATACGCAGTATTTT.

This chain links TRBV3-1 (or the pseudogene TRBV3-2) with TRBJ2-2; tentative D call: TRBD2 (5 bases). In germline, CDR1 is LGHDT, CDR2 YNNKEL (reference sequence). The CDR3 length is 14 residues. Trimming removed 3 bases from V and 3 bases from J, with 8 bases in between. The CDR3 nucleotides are TGTGCCAGCAGCCAGCCCGGGGACACCGGGGAGCTGTTTTTT. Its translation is CASSQPGDTGELFF.